Presented here are 13 T cell receptor beta chains from one specimen sequenced in a study of blood T cells in healthy people across ages. A second PCR of roughly 7 to 11 cycles used a sample-barcoded 5' primer and a J-beta primer mix. A single record per CDR3 protein comes from TCRdb applying MiXCR to the 5' RACE reads. Of about 650,000 distinct CDR3 sequences listed, roughly 32% are singletons. The sequenced sample was blood. The receptor source for this set is a woman of 80 years or more in good health.

This clonotype was seen many times. The V call is TRBV20-1, the J call TRBJ1-2; 7 nucleotides match TRBD1. Germline trimming cut 0 bases from V and 3 bases from J; bases unmatched to any gene: 10. The CDR3 has 16 amino acids. Germline V gene data show CDR1 as DFQATT and CDR2 as SNEGSKA (reference sequence). The CDR3 here is CSARDNWDSGYYGYTF. The CDR3 DNA is TGCAGTGCTAGAGATAACTGGGACAGTGGGTACTATGGCTACACCTTC.

This clonotype was seen many times. The chain joins TRBV4-3 to TRBJ2-1; D remains ambiguous. In germline, CDR1 is LGHNA, CDR2 YSLEER. V dropped 0 bases and J dropped 3 bases, with 12 bases sitting between them. The length of the CDR3 is 16 residues. CDR3 sequence (DNA): TGCGCCAGCAGCCAAGATAACGGCCCCTACTACAATGAGCAGTTCTTC. Protein sequence: CASSQDNGPYYNEQFF.

This clonotype was observed a handful of times. The J gene is TRBJ2-5, the V gene TRBV5-4, with D perhaps being TRBD1 or TRBD2 (5 bases each). This CDR3 is 14 amino acids long. CDR1 and CDR2 from the germline V gene are SGHNT and YYREEE (reference sequence). V lost 4 bases to trimming and J lost 5 bases, with 15 bases between them. Written as DNA, the CDR3 is TGTGCCAGCAGCCGCAAGGGCAGGGACGAGACCCAGTACTTC. Its protein is CASSRKGRDETQYF.

The CDR3 spells CSAIPRRGRTDTQYF. The CDR3 bases are TGCAGTGCTATACCGAGACGGGGGAGGACAGATACGCAGTATTTT. The V and J genes are TRBV20-1 and TRBJ2-3; perhaps TRBD2 as D (6 bases). V lost 4 bases, J lost 3 bases, and 17 bases lay in between. The CDR3 spans 15 residues. CDR1 is DFQATT and CDR2 is SNEGSKA in the germline V gene (reference sequence).

This clonotype came up many times. The chain combines TRBV15 with TRBJ1-1; TRBD1 is a possible D gene (6 bases). Deletions cut 5 bases from V and 4 bases from J, with 17 bases between. The CDR3 has 15 residues. Germline assignment: CDR1 LNHNV and CDR2 YYDKDF (reference sequence). The CDR3 is CATSPTAPQGTEAFF. The DNA of the CDR3 is TGTGCCACCAGCCCGACCGCTCCACAGGGCACTGAAGCTTTCTTT.

This clonotype has at least ten counts. The genes are TRBV12-3 or TRBV12-4 and TRBJ2-7; the D gene could be TRBD1 or TRBD2 (6 bases each). The CDR3 sequence is 12 residues long. V lost 8 bases to trimming and J lost 5 bases, with 13 bases between them. The chain's CDR3 is CASELGGNEQYF. The DNA for the CDR3 is TGTGCCAGCGAACTAGGGGGGAACGAGCAGTACTTC.

A single count supports this clonotype. The junction and the germline gene differ at one end; a read error may be behind it. The genes are TRBV20-1 and TRBJ1-1; D ambiguous. The CDR3 length is 16 residues. The V gene's germline CDR1 is DFQATT and CDR2 SNEGSKA (reference sequence). Here the CDR3 reads CSTRVSGGSTSTEAFF. The DNA of the CDR3 is TGCAGTACTAGAGTCTCTGGAGGGTCTACGAGCACTGAAGCTTTCTTT.

V gene TRBV9 combines with J gene TRBJ2-3; D uncertain. CDR1 SGDLS and CDR2 YYNGEE come from the germline V gene. V was clipped by 7 bases and J by 5 bases, with 17 bases between them. This CDR3 is built from 14 residues. CDR3 sequence (DNA): TGTGCCAGCGCGCGAGCACAGACAAAAGATACGCAGTATTTT. It encodes CASARAQTKDTQYF.

V usage is TRBV5-1 and J usage is TRBJ2-3; 10 nucleotides match TRBD2. CDR1 SGHRS and CDR2 YFSETQ come from the germline V gene. The trim removed 1 base at V and 2 bases at J, leaving 7 bases unmatched. The CDR3 length is 17 residues. CDR3 DNA: TGCGCCAGCAGCTTGAGCGGGGGGGCCCTGCCCACAGATACGCAGTATTTT. It codes for CASSLSGGALPTDTQYF.

Ten or more counts support this clonotype. V is TRBV3-1 and J is TRBJ2-7; no clear D gene. Germline V CDR1 and CDR2: LGHDT, YNNKEL (reference sequence). The CDR3 extends over 13 amino acids. V gave up 3 bases and J gave up 4 bases, with 10 bases separating them. CDR3: CASSQSWSYEQYF. CDR3 in DNA: TGTGCCAGCAGCCAGAGTTGGAGTTACGAGCAGTACTTC.

This clonotype was counted many times. J is TRBJ1-2 and V is TRBV10-2, with D possibly TRBD1 on 5 matching bases. The V end lost 6 bases, the J end lost 3 bases, and 14 bases lay between the germline ends. Germline V gene data show CDR1 as WSHSY and CDR2 as SAAADI. The CDR3 totals 14 residues. The CDR3 sequence: CASSAGPRDYGYTF. Here the CDR3 DNA reads TGCGCCAGCAGCGCCGGGCCCAGGGACTATGGCTACACCTTC.

On this clonotype itself: A single base separates this from a much larger clone, so it may be a read error. This is likely a read error, given that the CDR3 carries no conserved phenylalanine or tryptophan at its end. The chain combines TRBV6-5 with TRBJ1-4, with TRBD1 matching 7 bases. CDR3 length: 14 residues. The germline gives CDR1 MNHEY, CDR2 SVGAGI. V shed 6 bases, J shed 8 bases, and the junction held 9 bases outside the gene matches. CDR3 bases: TGTGCCAGCAGCACCCAGGGGGTCGGAGAAAAACTGTTTTTA. It specifies CASSTQGVGEKLFL.

As concerns this clonotype: It may be a read error: a sequence one base away is much more abundant. The chain combines TRBV15 with TRBJ2-5, with D perhaps TRBD1 or TRBD2 (5 bases each). From germline, CDR1 is LNHNV and CDR2 YYDKDF (reference sequence). V dropped 4 bases and J dropped 11 bases, with 23 bases sitting between them. CDR3 size: 15 residues. CDR3 DNA: TGTGCCACCAGCAAAGAACGCAGCAGGGCGAGGGAGCAGTACTTC. Protein sequence: CATSKERSRAREQYF.